Listed below are T cell receptor beta chains from one sample, sequenced in a study of blood T cell repertoires in COVID-19. Here immunoSEQ multiplex PCR was the method, and the copy in TCRdb shows in-frame clones only, minus some. The repertoire has 200,000 to 250,000 clones, around nine tenths of them found once; the top ten carry under 4%. Sequencing input: peripheral blood. The receptors derive from a man in his late teens or twenties with active or convalescent COVID-19. Both conserved end residues are part of each CDR3. The D gene is left open where the match is weak.

TRBV6-2/TRBV6-3,TRBD2,CASSYGLAGTPYEQYF
TRBV11-1,-,CASSSGGLSYNEQFF
TRBV27,-,CASSLYASSYNEQFF
TRBV6-5,-,CASSWDKAPGANVLTF
TRBV19,-,CASSIPGRELFF
TRBV9,TRBD2,CASSSRLAGPQETQYF
TRBV6-2/TRBV6-3,TRBD2,CASSYPGTSGGRGETQYF
TRBV2,TRBD2,CASRGGSYTGELFF
TRBV28,-,CASSSGDALGYTF
TRBV6-4,-,CASSRLAGQNSPLHF
TRBV5-1,-,CASSPGDTHTEAFF
TRBV7-9,TRBD1,CASSLSQTGMADTQYF
TRBV2,-,CASSGGGATNEKLFF
TRBV6-5,TRBD1,CASGLRDSLSEQYF
TRBV4-2,-,CASSQEFAGSSYEQYF
TRBV20-1,-,CSATRNTEAFF
TRBV21-1,-,CASSKELAQGSTEAFF
TRBV7-6,TRBD1,CASSRGRAGGPTNYGYTF
TRBV27,TRBD2,CASSSPGGYNEQFF
TRBV6-6,TRBD1,CASSRGTGQSLFANTGELFF
TRBV28,-,CATHRRRVTSLNEKLFF
TRBV30,TRBD2,CAWSPGTRQYF
TRBV29-1,TRBD1,CSVEGGGATEAFF
TRBV2,TRBD1,CAITLQGTNTGELFF
TRBV10-3,TRBD1,CAITSGQKEAFF